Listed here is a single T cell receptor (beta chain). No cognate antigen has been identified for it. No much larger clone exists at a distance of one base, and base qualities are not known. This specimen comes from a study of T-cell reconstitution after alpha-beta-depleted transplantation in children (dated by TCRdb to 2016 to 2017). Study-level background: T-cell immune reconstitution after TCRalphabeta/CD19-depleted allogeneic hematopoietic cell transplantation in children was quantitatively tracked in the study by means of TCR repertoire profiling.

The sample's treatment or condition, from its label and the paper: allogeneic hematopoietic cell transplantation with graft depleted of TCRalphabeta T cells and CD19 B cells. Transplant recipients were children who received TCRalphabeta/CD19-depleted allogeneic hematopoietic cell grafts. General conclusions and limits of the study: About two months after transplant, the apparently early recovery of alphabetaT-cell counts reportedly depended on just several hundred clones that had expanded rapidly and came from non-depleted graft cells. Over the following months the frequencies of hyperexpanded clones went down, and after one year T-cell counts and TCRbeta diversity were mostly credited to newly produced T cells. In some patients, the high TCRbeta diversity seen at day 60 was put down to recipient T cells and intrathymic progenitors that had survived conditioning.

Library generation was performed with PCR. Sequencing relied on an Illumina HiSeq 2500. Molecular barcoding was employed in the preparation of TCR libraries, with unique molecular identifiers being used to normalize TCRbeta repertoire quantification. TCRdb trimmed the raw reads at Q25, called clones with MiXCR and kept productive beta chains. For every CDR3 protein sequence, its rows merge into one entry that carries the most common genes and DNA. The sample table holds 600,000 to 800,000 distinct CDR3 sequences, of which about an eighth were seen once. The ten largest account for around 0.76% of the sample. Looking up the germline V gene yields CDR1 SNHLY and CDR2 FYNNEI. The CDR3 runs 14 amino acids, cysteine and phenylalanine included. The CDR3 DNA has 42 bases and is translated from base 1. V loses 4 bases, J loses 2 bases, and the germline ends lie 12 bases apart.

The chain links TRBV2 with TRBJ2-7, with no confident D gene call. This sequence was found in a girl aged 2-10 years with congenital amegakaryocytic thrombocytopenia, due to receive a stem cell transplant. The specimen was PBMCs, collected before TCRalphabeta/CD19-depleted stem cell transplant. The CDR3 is CASSVEDEAYEQYF. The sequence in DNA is TGTGCCAGCAGTGTTGAGGACGAAGCCTACGAGCAGTACTTC.